This is a list of T cell receptor beta chains from one sample in a study of cytotoxic CD8 clonotypes in ibrutinib-treated CLL. Clones were read by immunoSEQ multiplex PCR, and TCRdb kept only the in-frame ones, dropping some. The profile shows 100,000 to 150,000 clones, 75% to 90% of them singletons. This sample comprised PBMCs, obtained after 24 months of ibrutinib treatment. Every receptor here comes from a human donor with chronic lymphocytic leukemia. The CDR3 runs from the conserved cysteine through the conserved F or W. Fields, in order: J gene, clone size, D gene, V gene, CDR3 protein, CDR3 DNA. A D gene is named only where the DNA matches it firmly. Only some rows state a clone size, as once, few, many or a class for expanded clones.

>TRBJ2-4|NA|NA|TRBV7-8
CASSLVGGAKNIQYF
TGTGCCAGCAGCTTAGTGGGGGGAGCCAAAAACATTCAGTACTTC
>TRBJ2-1|NA|NA|TRBV28
CASSLQSRVVLGYYNEQFF
TGTGCCAGCAGTTTGCAGTCTAGGGTGGTATTAGGGTATTACAATGAGCAGTTCTTC
>TRBJ1-1|NA|NA|TRBV20-1
CSARIGEAFF
TGCAGTGCCCGGATAGGGGAAGCTTTCTTT
>TRBJ1-2|few|NA|TRBV21-1
CASRQAGAPNYGYTF
TGTGCCAGCCGACAGGCGGGGGCTCCTAACTATGGCTACACCTTC
>TRBJ1-1|NA|NA|TRBV28
CASSIPGSSVGNTEAFF
TGTGCCAGCAGTATCCCAGGCTCTTCGGTGGGGAACACTGAAGCTTTCTTT
>TRBJ2-3|NA|TRBD1|TRBV2
CASSEGGQGTDTQYF
TGTGCCAGCAGTGAAGGGGGACAGGGAACAGATACGCAGTATTTT
>TRBJ2-1|few|NA|TRBV28
CASSSGTYNEQFF
TGTGCCAGCAGCTCCGGGACGTACAATGAGCAGTTCTTC
>TRBJ2-5|NA|NA|TRBV7-3
CASSAEHQETQYF
TGTGCCAGCAGTGCGGAGCATCAAGAGACCCAGTACTTC
>TRBJ2-1|NA|TRBD2|TRBV2
CASKGLAGGPGEQFF
TGTGCCAGCAAAGGACTAGCGGGGGGGCCGGGTGAGCAGTTCTTC
>TRBJ2-7|NA|TRBD1|TRBV5-5
CASSGGGTGGEQYF
TGTGCCAGCAGCGGAGGAGGGACAGGGGGCGAGCAGTACTTC
>TRBJ2-6|NA|NA|TRBV19
CASSMAGANVLTF
TGTGCCAGTAGTATGGCTGGGGCCAACGTCCTGACTTTC
>TRBJ2-7|NA|TRBD2|TRBV10-3
CAISDWGGEQYF
TGTGCCATCAGTGATTGGGGGGGCGAGCAGTACTTC
>TRBJ1-2|NA|NA|TRBV2
CASLTHGPGNYGYTF
TGTGCCAGCCTAACTCACGGGCCGGGCAACTATGGCTACACCTTC
>TRBJ1-2|NA|TRBD1|TRBV28
CASSAGGNYGYTF
TGTGCCAGCAGTGCAGGGGGCAACTATGGCTACACCTTC
>TRBJ2-1|NA|TRBD2|TRBV11-2
CASRTTRGGPNNEQFF
TGTGCCAGCAGGACGACTCGGGGGGGTCCCAACAATGAGCAGTTCTTC
>TRBJ2-3|few|TRBD2|TRBV2
CASSGVRATSGRPSTDTQYF
TGTGCCAGCAGCGGGGTACGGGCGACTAGCGGGAGACCTAGCACAGATACGCAGTATTTT
>TRBJ1-1|few|NA|TRBV21-1
CASSNWEAFF
TGTGCCAGCAGCAATTGGGAAGCTTTCTTT
>TRBJ1-4|NA|NA|TRBV7-9
CASSLRDGATNEKLFF
TGTGCCAGCAGCTTAAGGGACGGTGCAACTAATGAAAAACTGTTTTTT
>TRBJ2-7|NA|TRBD2|TRBV23-1
CASSQLVETSGSYEQYF
TGCGCCAGCAGTCAATTAGTCGAGACTAGCGGATCCTACGAGCAGTACTTC
>TRBJ2-2|NA|TRBD1|TRBV5-8
CASSHRQGTVGELFF
TGTGCCAGCAGTCATCGACAGGGGACAGTCGGGGAGCTGTTTTTT
>TRBJ2-7|NA|TRBD2|TRBV7-9
CASSQTSGRSSYEQYF
TGTGCCAGCAGCCAAACTAGCGGGAGGAGCTCCTACGAGCAGTACTTC
>TRBJ2-1|NA|TRBD2|TRBV4-2
CASSVSSGGLSSYNEQFF
TGTGCCAGCAGCGTCTCTAGCGGGGGATTGAGCTCCTACAATGAGCAGTTCTTC
>TRBJ1-2|NA|NA|TRBV7-8
CASSSPEGGNYGYTF
TGTGCCAGCAGCTCTCCTGAGGGAGGGAACTATGGCTACACCTTC
>TRBJ1-5|NA|TRBD1|TRBV7-8
CASSRGQGANQPQHF
TGTGCCAGCAGCAGAGGACAGGGGGCTAATCAGCCCCAGCATTTT
>TRBJ1-5|NA|TRBD1|TRBV19
CASSIEPGGEQPQHF
TGTGCCAGTAGTATAGAGCCAGGGGGCGAACAGCCCCAGCATTTT
>TRBJ1-2|few|NA|TRBV4-1
CASSQGEDNNYGYTF
TGCGCCAGCAGCCAAGGGGAGGACAATAACTATGGCTACACCTTC
>TRBJ2-5|NA|TRBD2|TRBV7-2
CASSQSGGRGETQYF
TGTGCCAGCAGCCAAAGCGGGGGGCGAGGTGAGACCCAGTACTTC
>TRBJ2-7|NA|TRBD1|TRBV29-1
CSVFWDRGYEQYF
TGCAGCGTTTTTTGGGACAGGGGTTACGAGCAGTACTTC
>TRBJ1-2|NA|NA|TRBV13
CASSLTRDGHGYTF
TGTGCCAGCAGCTTAACCCGGGACGGACATGGCTACACCTTC
>TRBJ1-1|NA|NA|TRBV5-1
CASSPGEGRGEAFF
TGCGCCAGCAGCCCGGGAGAGGGGCGTGGGGAAGCTTTCTTT
>TRBJ1-5|NA|TRBD1|TRBV6-1
CASSDHKDRAGQPQHF
TGTGCCAGCAGTGATCACAAGGACAGGGCGGGTCAGCCCCAGCATTTT
>TRBJ1-1|NA|NA|TRBV28
CASSSPQGYYTEAFF
TGTGCCAGCAGTTCTCCCCAGGGTTATTACACTGAAGCTTTCTTT
>TRBJ1-2|NA|NA|TRBV28
CASRDGGYTF
TGTGCCAGCAGAGATGGGGGATACACCTTC
>TRBJ2-2|NA|TRBD2|TRBV7-2
CASKPGLATGELFF
TGTGCCAGCAAACCGGGACTAGCCACCGGGGAGCTGTTTTTT
>TRBJ2-5|NA|TRBD2|TRBV7-9
CASRGRGPGRAETQYF
TGTGCCAGCAGAGGGAGGGGCCCGGGGCGGGCAGAGACCCAGTACTTC
>TRBJ2-1|few|TRBD2|TRBV29-1
CSVDGSGRRNEQFF
TGCAGCGTTGATGGAAGCGGGAGGAGGAATGAGCAGTTCTTC
>TRBJ2-1|NA|TRBD2|TRBV29-1
CSAAGTSLFNEQFF
TGCAGCGCCGCCGGGACTAGCTTATTCAATGAGCAGTTCTTC
>TRBJ2-5|NA|NA|TRBV4-1
CASSRTPAPKETQYF
TGCGCCAGCAGCCGAACGCCGGCCCCTAAAGAGACCCAGTACTTC
>TRBJ2-2|NA|TRBD2|TRBV7-2
CASTRGVADTGELFF
TGTGCCAGCACTCGGGGGGTCGCTGACACCGGGGAGCTGTTTTTT
>TRBJ2-6|NA|NA|TRBV28
CASSLNRAPGANVLTF
TGTGCCAGCAGTTTAAACAGGGCCCCTGGGGCCAACGTCCTGACTTTC
>TRBJ1-3|NA|NA|TRBV28
CASRDTGSGGNTIYF
TGTGCCAGCAGGGACACGGGATCTGGAGGAAACACCATATATTTT
>TRBJ2-5|NA|NA|TRBV10-3
CAIRENQETQYF
TGTGCCATCAGGGAGAACCAAGAGACCCAGTACTTC
>TRBJ1-1|NA|NA|TRBV7-9
CASSSSENTEAFF
TGTGCCAGCAGCTCCTCAGAGAACACTGAAGCTTTCTTT
>TRBJ2-3|NA|NA|TRBV21-1
CASSTGGGTDTQYF
TGTGCCAGCAGCACTGGCGGGGGCACAGATACGCAGTATTTT
>TRBJ2-3|NA|TRBD1|TRBV29-1
CSTRQGAGTDTQYF
TGCAGCACCAGACAGGGGGCTGGCACAGATACGCAGTATTTT
>TRBJ1-2|NA|NA|TRBV20-1
CSAALNYGYTF
TGCAGTGCCGCGCTAAACTATGGCTACACCTTC
>TRBJ2-1|NA|TRBD2|TRBV5-4
CASSRRTSGRHNEQFF
TGTGCCAGCAGTCGCCGGACTAGCGGGAGGCACAATGAGCAGTTCTTC
>TRBJ2-4|NA|TRBD2|TRBV7-8
CASSLLLGTSVKNIQYF
TGTGCCAGCAGCTTACTCTTAGGGACTAGCGTCAAAAACATTCAGTACTTC
>TRBJ2-5|NA|NA|TRBV6-5
CASSYSRYQETQYF
TGTGCCAGCAGTTACTCTAGGTACCAAGAGACCCAGTACTTC
>TRBJ2-7|NA|NA|TRBV6-1
CASSEVGGGDYEQYF
TGTGCCAGCAGTGAAGTAGGAGGGGGCGATTACGAGCAGTACTTC
>TRBJ2-3|NA|NA|TRBV19
CASSYRVTTDTQYF
TGTGCCAGTAGTTACAGGGTTACCACAGATACGCAGTATTTT
>TRBJ2-5|NA|TRBD1|TRBV7-2
CASSLWTGKEETQYF
TGTGCCAGCAGCTTGTGGACAGGGAAGGAAGAGACCCAGTACTTC
>TRBJ2-7|NA|NA|TRBV10-3
CAISRQAGKYEQYF
TGTGCCATCAGTAGACAGGCTGGGAAGTACGAGCAGTACTTC
>TRBJ1-2|NA|NA|TRBV29-1
CSVDRNGGYTF
TGCAGCGTTGACAGGAATGGTGGCTACACCTTC
>TRBJ2-3|NA|NA|TRBV7-6
CASSLVGGDTQYF
TGTGCCAGCAGCTTAGTGGGGGGAGATACGCAGTATTTT
>TRBJ2-7|NA|TRBD1|TRBV9
CASSADSTGGLFTYEQYF
TGTGCCAGCAGCGCCGACTCTACAGGGGGCCTATTTACCTACGAGCAGTACTTC
>TRBJ1-5|NA|TRBD1|TRBV5-5
CASSLYVGQGILNQPQHF
TGTGCCAGCAGCTTGTATGTGGGACAGGGGATATTGAATCAGCCCCAGCATTTT
>TRBJ2-1|NA|TRBD2|TRBV5-4
CASRIAGGSEQFF
TGTGCCAGCAGAATAGCGGGGGGGTCTGAGCAGTTCTTC
>TRBJ1-2|NA|NA|TRBV9
CASSSLDSRYTF
TGTGCCAGCAGCTCCCTCGACAGCCGCTACACCTTC
>TRBJ2-7|NA|NA|TRBV28
CASSSLTATPYEQYF
TGTGCCAGCAGTTCTCTGACAGCCACCCCCTACGAGCAGTACTTC